This TCR beta chain was sequenced in a study of siplizumab effects on memory and regulatory T cells. Study-wide results and limits: Naive T cells, seemingly more diverse than memory cells, seemed major alloresponse contributors. The authors mapped only a minor fraction of alloreactive clones to unstimulated subsets. The study found that mappable alloreactive CD4+ clones averaged around 69% Treg-derived with siplizumab and approximately 28% in controls.

Germline V CDR1 and CDR2: LNHDA, SQIVND (reference sequence). The CDR3 spans 15 residues. V was clipped by 6 bases and J by 1 base, with 15 bases between them. TCRdb's table, derived via immunoSEQ multiplex PCR, lists solely in-frame clones and lacks some. This sample has about 94,000 clones, with 94% found just once. About this clone: Its specificity is not known.

Material for sequencing was non-Treg CD4+ T cells sorted from blood. The V call is TRBV19, the J call TRBJ1-2; D possibly corresponds to TRBD1 (6 bases). The TCR originated in a human donor in good health. CDR3 DNA sequence: TGTGCCAGTAGCCGACAGGTACACCTTAACTATGGCTACACCTTC. This codes for CASSRQVHLNYGYTF.